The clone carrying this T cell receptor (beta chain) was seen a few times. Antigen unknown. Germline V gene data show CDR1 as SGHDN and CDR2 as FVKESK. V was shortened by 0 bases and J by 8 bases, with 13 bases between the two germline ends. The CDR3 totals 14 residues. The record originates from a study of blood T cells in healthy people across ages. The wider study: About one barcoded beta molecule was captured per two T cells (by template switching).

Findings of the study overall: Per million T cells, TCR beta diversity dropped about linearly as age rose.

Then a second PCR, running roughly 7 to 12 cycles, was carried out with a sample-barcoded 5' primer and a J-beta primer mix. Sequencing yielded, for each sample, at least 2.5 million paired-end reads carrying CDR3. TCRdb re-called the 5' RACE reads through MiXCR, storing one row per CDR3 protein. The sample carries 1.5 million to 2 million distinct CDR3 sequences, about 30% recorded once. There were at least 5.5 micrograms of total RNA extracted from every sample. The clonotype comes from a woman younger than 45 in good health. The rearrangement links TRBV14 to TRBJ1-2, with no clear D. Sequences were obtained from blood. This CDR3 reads CASSQDLVGRGYTF. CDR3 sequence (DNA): TGTGCCAGCAGCCAAGATCTCGTAGGGAGGGGCTACACCTTC.